This T cell receptor (beta chain) was observed in a study of siplizumab effects on memory and regulatory T cells. Cells that made up the mixed lymphocyte reaction were cocultured at 37°C for approximately 6 days. Of note for this clone: Its target is unknown. Sequence at one end of the junction differs from germline and may be a read error. Other DNA sequences within the sample encode an identical CDR3.

Assays examined approximately 99,000 TCR templates per sample. Sequencing used immunoSEQ multiplex PCR; TCRdb keeps in-frame clones, though not all of them. Of 11,000 to 15,000 clones detected, approximately 48% appear once; the ten largest clones hold over 8.5%. Germline-derived CDR1 and CDR2 are MNHEY and SVGAGI. This CDR3 is built from 11 residues. V usage is TRBV6-5 and J usage is TRBJ1-2; D unclear. Sequencing was done on a sample of CFSE-low (dividing) CD4+ T cells sorted from an allogeneic mixed lymphocyte reaction. The TCR was taken from a human donor in good health; the cells came from an allogeneic mixed lymphocyte reaction. The CDR3 bases are TGTGCCAGCGGCCGTGGGCATGGCTACACTTTC. Protein sequence: CASGRGHGYTF.